This is a list of T cell receptor beta chains from one sample in a study of shared clonotypes between healthy human individuals. Produced via immunoSEQ multiplex PCR; TCRdb's table is partial and in-frame only. The table includes 100,000 to 130,000 clones, about 71% detected once. The sequencing input was memory CD8+ T cells sorted from blood. These receptors were collected from a woman in her 30s in good health. The CDR3 runs from the conserved cysteine through the conserved F or W. The D gene is left open where the match is weak. Size values are once, few and many counts, or a class for expanded clones, and some rows have none.

j_call v_call clone_size d_call cdr3_nt cdr3_aa
TRBJ2-7 TRBV7-9 NA NA TGTGCCAGCAGCGGGCAGCGATTTCCCTACGAGCAGTACTTC CASSGQRFPYEQYF
TRBJ1-1 TRBV7-9 NA TRBD1 TGTGCCAGCAGCTTACGTACAGGGGGGAACACTGAAGCTTTCTTT CASSLRTGGNTEAFF
TRBJ2-3 TRBV15 NA TRBD2 TGTGCCGCCAAGGGACTAGCGGAGACAGATACGCAGTATTTT CAAKGLAETDTQYF
TRBJ2-1 TRBV7-9 NA TRBD1 TGTGCCAGCACGGACAGGGGCACACAGGATGAGCAGTTCTTC CASTDRGTQDEQFF
TRBJ1-1 TRBV27 NA TRBD1 TGTGCCAGCAGACCAGGGGGCTCGGGCACTGAAGCTTTCTTT CASRPGGSGTEAFF
TRBJ2-7 TRBV5-5 NA TRBD1 TGTGCCAGCAGCAGACGACAGGGGGCCCTTTTTCTGACCTACGAGCAGTACTTC CASSRRQGALFLTYEQYF
TRBJ1-5 TRBV6-4 many NA TGTGCCAGCAGTGACTCAGGGGGCAATCAGCCCCAGCATTTT CASSDSGGNQPQHF
TRBJ1-2 TRBV11-2 NA NA TGTGCCAGCAGCCACTTGTCAAGTAGTGGCTACACCTTC CASSHLSSSGYTF
TRBJ1-3 TRBV19 NA NA TGTGCCAGTAGTATCGCGGCAGGCTTTGGAAACACCATATATTTT CASSIAAGFGNTIYF
TRBJ2-1 TRBV15 few TRBD2 TGTGCCGTTAGCGGGGGGGACTCCTACAATGAGCAGTTCTTC CAVSGGDSYNEQFF
TRBJ1-2 TRBV30 NA NA TGTGCCTGGAGTGTTAGTCTTTGGGGGAGCGGCGATGGCTACACCTTC CAWSVSLWGSGDGYTF
TRBJ2-7 TRBV7-6 NA NA TGTGCCAGCAGCTTCGGGGACTCCTACGAGCAGTACTTC CASSFGDSYEQYF
TRBJ2-2 TRBV7-9 NA NA TGTGCCAGCACAGAGGACACCGGGGAGCTGTTTTTT CASTEDTGELFF
TRBJ1-2 TRBV6-4 few NA TGTGCCAGCAGTGACTCCCGGGACGTACCCCTCTATGGCTACACCTTC CASSDSRDVPLYGYTF
TRBJ2-3 TRBV5-4 NA NA TGTGCCAGCAGCTTGGACTCCTCAGATACGCAGTATTTT CASSLDSSDTQYF
TRBJ2-7 TRBV7-9 NA NA TGTGCCAGCAGCTTAGATCCTCGAGGGAGCTACGAGCAGTACTTC CASSLDPRGSYEQYF
TRBJ2-1 TRBV6-6 NA TRBD2 TGTGCCAGCAGTCCTAGCGGGGGTTCCTACAATGAGCAGTTCTTC CASSPSGGSYNEQFF
TRBJ2-7 TRBV19 many NA TGTGCCAGTAGTAAACAGCTAACCTCCTACGAGCAGTACTTC CASSKQLTSYEQYF
TRBJ1-1 TRBV4-1 NA NA TGCGCCAGCAGCCAAGGCACTGAAGCTTTCTTT CASSQGTEAFF
TRBJ2-5 TRBV28 once NA TGTGCCAGCGGGGGGCGGGACACCTGGATCTTGGCGGGCCAAGAGACCCAGTACTTC CASGGRDTWILAGQETQYF
TRBJ1-1 TRBV6-5 few NA TGTGCCAGCAGTTACCCCCCAGGCACTGAAGCTTTCTTT CASSYPPGTEAFF
TRBJ2-7 TRBV7-9 NA TRBD2 TGTGCCAGCAGCTTACCAGCGGGAGAGACAAGTCCCGAGCAGTACTTC CASSLPAGETSPEQYF
TRBJ1-2 TRBV28 NA NA TGTGCCAGCAGCGCCTTTTATGGCTACACCTTC CASSAFYGYTF
TRBJ2-7 TRBV6-5 NA NA TGTGCCAGCCGGGCCCCGATCTTTCCCTACGAGCAGTACTTC CASRAPIFPYEQYF
TRBJ2-7 TRBV6-5 NA NA TGTGCCAGCAGTTACTCTGGGGACGCGGGGCAGTACTTC CASSYSGDAGQYF
TRBJ2-7 TRBV29-1 NA NA TGCAGCGTTGAAATAGGACGGCTCAGGGGCGAGCAGTACTTC CSVEIGRLRGEQYF
TRBJ2-1 TRBV27 NA NA TGTGCCAGCAGTTTGTCGGGGGGCTGGTACAATGAGCAGTTCTTC CASSLSGGWYNEQFF
TRBJ2-7 TRBV5-5 few TRBD1 TGTGCCAGCAGCAACAAACCGGGACAGTTATACGAGCAGTACTTC CASSNKPGQLYEQYF